The clone carrying this T cell receptor (beta chain) was observed a single time. The antigen is not known. CDR1 SGHDN and CDR2 FVKESK come from the germline V gene. This CDR3 is built from 15 residues. The V and J ends lost 1 base and 2 bases respectively, with 8 bases between them. This sample is drawn from a study of lymphopenia after photon versus proton radiotherapy. Overall study results and limits: Only patients who died were analyzed for survival; proton advantage is unproven.

Method: immunoSEQ multiplex PCR; TCRdb's copy keeps in-frame clones and lacks some. The repertoire holds some 170,000 clones, around 85% seen once, with about 4.3% in the top ten. The sequencing used peripheral blood, collected from a patient treated with photon-based radiotherapy. This TCR was recovered from a man over 45 with gastric cancer. J is TRBJ1-4 and V is TRBV14, with unresolved D. In DNA form, the CDR3 reads TGTGCCAGCAGCCAAGTCTGGGGTACTAATGAAAAACTGTTTTTT. Protein: CASSQVWGTNEKLFF.